These T cell receptor gamma chains were read from a single sample in a study of gamma delta lymphoproliferative disorders and STAT genes. TCRdb called clones anew from the multiplex PCR reads with CATT. This sample carries 1,000 to 1,300 gamma-chain clones, approximately 20% of them seen once, and the ten largest clones take 39%. The sequencing sample was made of blood. The receptors here all came from a human donor in good health. Both conserved end residues are part of each CDR3. Clone size, where shown, is once, few, many, or a class for clones that have expanded.

clone size: .
J gene: TRGJ1/TRGJ2
V gene: TRGV4
CDR3 protein: CATGYKKLF

clone size: few
J gene: TRGJ1/TRGJ2
V gene: TRGV5
CDR3 protein: CATSYKKLF

clone size: medium-sized
J gene: TRGJ1/TRGJ2
V gene: TRGV4
CDR3 protein: CATWDGKLF

clone size: medium-sized
J gene: TRGJ1/TRGJ2
V gene: TRGV2
CDR3 protein: CATWDGKLF

clone size: many
J gene: TRGJ1/TRGJ2
V gene: TRGV4
CDR3 protein: CATYYKKLF

clone size: medium-sized
J gene: TRGJ1/TRGJ2
V gene: TRGV8
CDR3 protein: CATWVVKLF